The rows below give T cell receptor beta chains drawn from one sample of a study of cytomegalovirus exposure and HLA in healthy donors. The protocol was immunoSEQ multiplex PCR, while the TCRdb copy is restricted to in-frame clones and leaves out a portion. The repertoire holds some 66,000 clones, with roughly 80% as singletons. Sequencing used PBMCs. These receptors all come from a young woman in good health and CMV-seronegative. Both conserved end residues are part of each CDR3. The order of the fields is D gene, J gene, V gene, clone size, CDR3 DNA, CDR3 protein. D genes are given only for firm matches. Size is stated for part of the rows, as once, few or many counts, or as a class when the clone is expanded.

d_gene: TRBD2; j_gene: TRBJ2-3; v_gene: TRBV25-1; abundance: once; CDR3nt: TGTGCCAGCAGTGAACGCGGGGGATCCACAGATACGCAGTATTTT; CDR3aa: CASSERGGSTDTQYF
d_gene: -; j_gene: TRBJ1-5; v_gene: TRBV7-2; abundance: -; CDR3nt: TGTGCCAGCAGCTTAATGACAGGTGGGTCGGCCCAGCATTTT; CDR3aa: CASSLMTGGSAQHF
d_gene: TRBD1; j_gene: TRBJ2-1; v_gene: TRBV6-1; abundance: -; CDR3nt: TGTGCCAGCAGTGAGACAGGGGGCTCAAGTGAGCAGTTCTTC; CDR3aa: CASSETGGSSEQFF
d_gene: -; j_gene: TRBJ2-7; v_gene: TRBV29-1; abundance: few; CDR3nt: TGCAGCGTTGAAGACACAGGGTACGAGCAGTACTTC; CDR3aa: CSVEDTGYEQYF
d_gene: -; j_gene: TRBJ2-1; v_gene: TRBV11-2; abundance: -; CDR3nt: TGTGCCAGCAGCTTAGTCTATAGCTACAATGAGCAGTTCTTC; CDR3aa: CASSLVYSYNEQFF
d_gene: TRBD2; j_gene: TRBJ2-7; v_gene: TRBV7-8; abundance: -; CDR3nt: TGTGCCAGCAGCTTAAATTTCCGGGGGGTTTACGAGCAGTACTTC; CDR3aa: CASSLNFRGVYEQYF
d_gene: TRBD1; j_gene: TRBJ1-1; v_gene: TRBV28; abundance: -; CDR3nt: TGTGCCAGCAGTCCGGGGGACAGGGGGAATACTGAAGCTTTCTTT; CDR3aa: CASSPGDRGNTEAFF
d_gene: TRBD1; j_gene: TRBJ2-7; v_gene: TRBV27; abundance: -; CDR3nt: TGTGCCAGCAGTCCAATAGGGACAGCGCACGAGCAGTACTTC; CDR3aa: CASSPIGTAHEQYF
d_gene: -; j_gene: TRBJ1-1; v_gene: TRBV5-1; abundance: -; CDR3nt: TGCGCCAGCAGCTTGGGCAGCGCGAACACTGAAGCTTTCTTT; CDR3aa: CASSLGSANTEAFF
d_gene: TRBD1; j_gene: TRBJ2-2; v_gene: TRBV7-9; abundance: -; CDR3nt: TGTGCCAGCAGCTTAGACAGGGGATCCGGGGAGCTGTTTTTT; CDR3aa: CASSLDRGSGELFF
d_gene: -; j_gene: TRBJ1-6; v_gene: TRBV19; abundance: -; CDR3nt: TGTGCCAGTAGTTCCGGACTTGGAGCACATTCACCCCTCCACTTT; CDR3aa: CASSSGLGAHSPLHF
d_gene: -; j_gene: TRBJ1-5; v_gene: TRBV27; abundance: -; CDR3nt: TGTGCCAGCAGTTTAGGGGGGACGGATCAGCCCCAGCATTTT; CDR3aa: CASSLGGTDQPQHF
d_gene: -; j_gene: TRBJ1-6; v_gene: TRBV5-1; abundance: -; CDR3nt: TGCGCCAGCAGCCGAACTGGACAGTATAATTCACCCCTCCACTTT; CDR3aa: CASSRTGQYNSPLHF
d_gene: TRBD1; j_gene: TRBJ2-3; v_gene: TRBV6-6; abundance: once; CDR3nt: TGTGCCAGCAGTTACTCGGACAGGGGGCGCGTAGATACGCAGTATTTT; CDR3aa: CASSYSDRGRVDTQYF
d_gene: -; j_gene: TRBJ1-5; v_gene: TRBV28; abundance: -; CDR3nt: TGTGCCAGCAGTTTATTGACAGCTACGAGCAATCAGCCCCAGCATTTT; CDR3aa: CASSLLTATSNQPQHF
d_gene: -; j_gene: TRBJ1-3; v_gene: TRBV29-1; abundance: -; CDR3nt: TGCAGCGTTGAATTAGGGGCGCAGGGAAACACCATATATTTT; CDR3aa: CSVELGAQGNTIYF
d_gene: TRBD1; j_gene: TRBJ2-3; v_gene: TRBV19; abundance: few; CDR3nt: TGTGCCAGTAGTACGGGGACAGGGTCATGGACAGATACGCAGTATTTT; CDR3aa: CASSTGTGSWTDTQYF
d_gene: -; j_gene: TRBJ2-7; v_gene: TRBV19; abundance: -; CDR3nt: TGTGCCAGTAGTATGACGGGTCCGGATGGTTACGAGCAGTACTTC; CDR3aa: CASSMTGPDGYEQYF
d_gene: -; j_gene: TRBJ1-1; v_gene: TRBV19; abundance: once; CDR3nt: TGTGCCAGTAGTATGGGAGGGACTGAAGCTTTCTTT; CDR3aa: CASSMGGTEAFF
d_gene: -; j_gene: TRBJ1-3; v_gene: TRBV5-4; abundance: -; CDR3nt: TGTGCCAGCAGCGCAGATTCTGGAAACACCATATATTTT; CDR3aa: CASSADSGNTIYF
d_gene: TRBD1; j_gene: TRBJ2-6; v_gene: TRBV10-3; abundance: -; CDR3nt: TGTGCCATCCGGACAGGGACATTGATGTCCTCTGGGGCCAACGTCCTGACTTTC; CDR3aa: CAIRTGTLMSSGANVLTF
d_gene: TRBD1; j_gene: TRBJ1-5; v_gene: TRBV19; abundance: -; CDR3nt: TGTGCCAGTAGTATGGCAGGGACAGGGGGGAGCAATCAGCCCCAGCATTTT; CDR3aa: CASSMAGTGGSNQPQHF
d_gene: -; j_gene: TRBJ2-3; v_gene: TRBV27; abundance: -; CDR3nt: TGTGCCAGCAGAAGACTAGCATCAAGGGGGGATACGCAGTATTTT; CDR3aa: CASRRLASRGDTQYF
d_gene: -; j_gene: TRBJ1-1; v_gene: TRBV15; abundance: -; CDR3nt: TGTGCCACCAGCAGAGATCGGGGGGCGCGGACTGAAGCTTTCTTT; CDR3aa: CATSRDRGARTEAFF
d_gene: TRBD1; j_gene: TRBJ1-2; v_gene: TRBV7-2; abundance: -; CDR3nt: TGTGCCAGCAGCACAAGACAGGGGGCCGATGGCTACACCTTC; CDR3aa: CASSTRQGADGYTF
d_gene: -; j_gene: TRBJ2-7; v_gene: TRBV7-9; abundance: -; CDR3nt: TGTTCCAGCAGCCCCTCACCCCCGGACAGAGTCCACTACGAGCAGTACTTC; CDR3aa: CSSSPSPPDRVHYEQYF
d_gene: TRBD1; j_gene: TRBJ2-6; v_gene: TRBV29-1; abundance: -; CDR3nt: TGCAGCGCCGGAGAGGGACAGGGTTTCGCTGGGGCCAACGTCCTGACTTTC; CDR3aa: CSAGEGQGFAGANVLTF
d_gene: -; j_gene: TRBJ1-4; v_gene: TRBV9; abundance: -; CDR3nt: TGTGCCAGCAGCGTAGTCCCAGGCTTTAATGAAAAACTGTTTTTT; CDR3aa: CASSVVPGFNEKLFF
d_gene: TRBD1; j_gene: TRBJ2-1; v_gene: TRBV19; abundance: -; CDR3nt: TGTGCCAGTAGTATAGGGGGGACAGGGTCCAATGAGCAGTTCTTC; CDR3aa: CASSIGGTGSNEQFF
d_gene: -; j_gene: TRBJ2-1; v_gene: TRBV19; abundance: -; CDR3nt: TGTGCCAGTAGTATATTCCCCCCCCAATCGGGGTTATGGTACAATGAGCAGTTCTTC; CDR3aa: CASSIFPPQSGLWYNEQFF
d_gene: TRBD2; j_gene: TRBJ2-1; v_gene: TRBV19; abundance: once; CDR3nt: TGTGCCAGTAGGGACGGGGCGGGGGGCATGAGCTCCTACAATGAGCAGTTCTTC; CDR3aa: CASRDGAGGMSSYNEQFF
d_gene: -; j_gene: TRBJ1-1; v_gene: TRBV4-1; abundance: -; CDR3nt: TGCGCCAGCAGCCAAGATAAGATACCGGGGAGGACTGAAGCTTTCTTT; CDR3aa: CASSQDKIPGRTEAFF
d_gene: TRBD1; j_gene: TRBJ1-2; v_gene: TRBV6-6; abundance: -; CDR3nt: TGTGCCAGCAGCTACGGGACAGGGAACTATGGCTACACCTTC; CDR3aa: CASSYGTGNYGYTF
d_gene: -; j_gene: TRBJ2-7; v_gene: TRBV28; abundance: -; CDR3nt: TGTGCCAGCAGTCTTGGGGGGTTCGATTACGAGCAGTACTTC; CDR3aa: CASSLGGFDYEQYF
d_gene: TRBD2; j_gene: TRBJ2-2; v_gene: TRBV29-1; abundance: -; CDR3nt: TGCAGCGTACCATCTAGCGGGGGGGCCTCCGGGGAGCTGTTTTTT; CDR3aa: CSVPSSGGASGELFF
d_gene: -; j_gene: TRBJ2-7; v_gene: TRBV11-3; abundance: -; CDR3nt: TGTGCCAGCAGCATAGATACAGGGACCTACGAGCAGTACTTC; CDR3aa: CASSIDTGTYEQYF
d_gene: TRBD1; j_gene: TRBJ2-4; v_gene: TRBV7-9; abundance: -; CDR3nt: TGTGCCAGCAGCCCCCGGACAGGGGGCGTCGGCATTCAGTACTTC; CDR3aa: CASSPRTGGVGIQYF
d_gene: TRBD1; j_gene: TRBJ2-7; v_gene: TRBV6-4; abundance: few; CDR3nt: TGTGCCAGCTATCAAACCACAGGGGCCTCCTACGAGCAGTACTTC; CDR3aa: CASYQTTGASYEQYF
d_gene: TRBD1; j_gene: TRBJ1-6; v_gene: TRBV7-2; abundance: -; CDR3nt: TGTGCCAGCAGCCGCGACAGGGTTTCCTATAATTCACCCCTCCACTTT; CDR3aa: CASSRDRVSYNSPLHF
d_gene: -; j_gene: TRBJ2-2; v_gene: TRBV21-1; abundance: -; CDR3nt: TGTGCCAGCAGCACGTTGGGACAGACGAACACCGGGGAGCTGTTTTTT; CDR3aa: CASSTLGQTNTGELFF
d_gene: TRBD1; j_gene: TRBJ1-1; v_gene: TRBV6-5; abundance: once; CDR3nt: TGTGCCAGCAGCGGACAGGTCCTGAACACTGAAGCTTTCTTT; CDR3aa: CASSGQVLNTEAFF
d_gene: -; j_gene: TRBJ1-5; v_gene: TRBV21-1; abundance: -; CDR3nt: TGTGCCAGCAGCAAAGATAAACTCCGCGTGACAGGGAATAGCAATCAGCCCCAGCATTTT; CDR3aa: CASSKDKLRVTGNSNQPQHF
d_gene: -; j_gene: TRBJ1-2; v_gene: TRBV19; abundance: -; CDR3nt: TGTGCCAGTAGTATATCCGGTACAGGTTCTAACTATGGCTACACCTTC; CDR3aa: CASSISGTGSNYGYTF
d_gene: TRBD2; j_gene: TRBJ2-1; v_gene: TRBV5-1; abundance: -; CDR3nt: TGCGCCACGGCAATCCTAGCGGGGGGGCCTTCATGGGAGCAGTTCTTC; CDR3aa: CATAILAGGPSWEQFF
d_gene: TRBD1; j_gene: TRBJ1-2; v_gene: TRBV11-3; abundance: -; CDR3nt: TGTGCCAGCAGCGACCGGGACAGGGAATTTAACTATGGCTACACCTTC; CDR3aa: CASSDRDREFNYGYTF
d_gene: -; j_gene: TRBJ1-3; v_gene: TRBV11-3; abundance: -; CDR3nt: TGTGCCAGCAGCTTAGTAGGGACTGGTCTCTCTGGAAACACCATATATTTT; CDR3aa: CASSLVGTGLSGNTIYF
d_gene: TRBD1; j_gene: TRBJ1-1; v_gene: TRBV5-1; abundance: -; CDR3nt: TGCGCCAGCAGCGGATCAGGGGGCATGAACACTGAAGCTTTCTTT; CDR3aa: CASSGSGGMNTEAFF
d_gene: -; j_gene: TRBJ1-1; v_gene: TRBV19; abundance: -; CDR3nt: TGTGCCAGTAGTATGGGGCAAGGAGGAGGGGCCACTGAAGCTTTCTTT; CDR3aa: CASSMGQGGGATEAFF
d_gene: TRBD1; j_gene: TRBJ2-2; v_gene: TRBV28; abundance: -; CDR3nt: TGTGCCAGCAGGCCGGACAGGGGTGGAACCGGGGAGCTGCTTTTT; CDR3aa: CASRPDRGGTGELLF